The present T cell receptor beta chain was sequenced within a study of T cell responses to AZD1222 COVID-19 vaccine. This CDR3 is built from 12 residues. The V and J ends lost 0 bases and 7 bases, in that order; junction bases with no gene match: 0. Germline V lookup: CDR1 SGHRS, CDR2 YFSETQ. General study results and limits: Most donors were white British, females outnumbered males, and clonal diversity was possibly underestimated. Spike was spanned by vaccine-associated CD4 TCRs, which were dominant at 160-218 and 743-854. The repertoires were collected only after the peak T cell response. Epitopes outside B.1.351 and B.1.1.7 mutated regions reportedly drew nearly half of spike TCRs.

About this clone: Its matching antigen is unknown.

Method: immunoSEQ multiplex PCR; TCRdb's copy keeps in-frame clones and lacks some. The table has fewer than 120,000 clones, roughly 85% seen once. This sequence originates from an adult in good health. The gene calls are TRBV5-1 and TRBJ1-2; 7 bases are a match to TRBD1. The source was peripheral blood, collected on day 0 of AZD1222 vaccination. The CDR3, as DNA: TGCGCCAGCAGCTTGGACAGGGGTGGCTACACCTTC. This gives the protein CASSLDRGGYTF.